This TCR beta chain appears in the sequencing data of a study of cytomegalovirus exposure and HLA in healthy donors. The study's findings and limits: Sequencing probably produced one cluster of sequence variants that were highly shared. An analysis that came later showed most CMV-associated TCR beta chains appearing HLA-restricted. Across donors, most TCRs were seen rarely, yet some public ones were widespread. The classifier reportedly diagnosed cytomegalovirus status with high specificity and sensitivity.

There are 14 residues in the CDR3. The V gene end was trimmed by 3 bases and the J gene end by 6 bases; junction bases not matched to a gene: 7. Looked up from germline, CDR1 is MDHEN and CDR2 is SYDVKM. The primer mix had 60 Vbeta and 13 Jbeta primers. Libraries were prepared by immunoSEQ multiplex PCR; TCRdb keeps only in-frame clonotypes and omits some of them. The table lists 170,000 or so clones, about 80% of them singletons. A note on this clone: Its antigen is still unknown.

This sequence was found in a woman in her sixties or seventies in good health and CMV-seropositive. Sequences were obtained from PBMCs. The chain links TRBV28 to TRBJ1-1; 7 bases line up with TRBD1. This CDR3 is CASSLKGARAEAFF. CDR3 coding DNA: TGTGCCAGCAGTTTGAAGGGGGCTCGGGCTGAAGCTTTCTTT.